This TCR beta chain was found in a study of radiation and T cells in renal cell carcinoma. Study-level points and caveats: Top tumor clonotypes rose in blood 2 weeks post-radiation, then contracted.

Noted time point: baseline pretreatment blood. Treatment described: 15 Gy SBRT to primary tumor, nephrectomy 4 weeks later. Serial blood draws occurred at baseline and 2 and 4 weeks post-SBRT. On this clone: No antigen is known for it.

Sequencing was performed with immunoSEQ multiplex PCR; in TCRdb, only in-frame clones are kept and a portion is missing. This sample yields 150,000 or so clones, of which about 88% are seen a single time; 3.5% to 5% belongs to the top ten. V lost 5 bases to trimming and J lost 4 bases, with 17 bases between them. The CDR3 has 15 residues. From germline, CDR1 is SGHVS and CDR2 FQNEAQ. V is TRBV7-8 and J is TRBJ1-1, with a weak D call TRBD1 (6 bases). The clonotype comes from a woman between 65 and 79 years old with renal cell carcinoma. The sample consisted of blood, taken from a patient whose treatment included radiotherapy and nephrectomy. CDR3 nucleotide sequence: TGTGCCAGCAGCCCCGGGACCGGACAGACCACTGAAGCTTTCTTT. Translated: CASSPGTGQTTEAFF. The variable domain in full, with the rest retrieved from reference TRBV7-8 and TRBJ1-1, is GAGVSQSPRYKVAKRGQDVALRCDPISGHVSLFWYQQALGQGPEFLTYFQNEAQLDKSGLPSDRFFAERPEGSVSTLKIQRTQQEDSAVYLCASSPGTGQTTEAFFGQGTRLTVV.